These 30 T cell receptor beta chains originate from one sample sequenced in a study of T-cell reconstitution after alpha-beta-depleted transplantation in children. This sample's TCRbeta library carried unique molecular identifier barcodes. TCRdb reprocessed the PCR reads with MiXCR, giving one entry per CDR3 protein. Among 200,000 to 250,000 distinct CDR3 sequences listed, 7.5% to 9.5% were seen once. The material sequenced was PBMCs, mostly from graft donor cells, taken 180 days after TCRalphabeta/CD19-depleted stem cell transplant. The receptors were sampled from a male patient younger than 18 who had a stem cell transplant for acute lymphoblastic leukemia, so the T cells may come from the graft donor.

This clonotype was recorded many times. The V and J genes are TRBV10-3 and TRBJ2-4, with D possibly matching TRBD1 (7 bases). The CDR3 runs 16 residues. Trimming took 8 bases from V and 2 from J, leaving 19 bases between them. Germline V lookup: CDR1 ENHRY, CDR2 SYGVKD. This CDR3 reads CAIPRRGPPTKNIQYF. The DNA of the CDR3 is TGTGCCATCCCTAGGAGGGGGCCACCCACCAAAAACATTCAGTACTTC.

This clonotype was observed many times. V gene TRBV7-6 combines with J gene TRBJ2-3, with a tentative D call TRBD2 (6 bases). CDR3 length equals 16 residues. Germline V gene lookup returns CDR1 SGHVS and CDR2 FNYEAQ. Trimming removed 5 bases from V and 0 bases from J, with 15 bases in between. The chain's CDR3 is CASSPGGRDSTDTQYF. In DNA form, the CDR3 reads TGTGCCAGCAGCCCAGGAGGGCGGGATAGCACAGATACGCAGTATTTT.

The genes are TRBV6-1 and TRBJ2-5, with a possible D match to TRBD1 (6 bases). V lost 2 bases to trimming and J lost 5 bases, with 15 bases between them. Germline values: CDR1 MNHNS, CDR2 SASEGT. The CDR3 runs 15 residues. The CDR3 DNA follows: TGTGCCAGCAGTGAACAGGGGATTCTATTGGAGACCCAGTACTTC. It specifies CASSEQGILLETQYF.

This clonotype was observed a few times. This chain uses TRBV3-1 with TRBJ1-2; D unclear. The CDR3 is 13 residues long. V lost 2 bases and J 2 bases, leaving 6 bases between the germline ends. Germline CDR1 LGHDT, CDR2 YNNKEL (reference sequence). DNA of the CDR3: TGTGCCAGCAGCCAACGGGAGAACTATGGCTACACCTTC. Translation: CASSQRENYGYTF.

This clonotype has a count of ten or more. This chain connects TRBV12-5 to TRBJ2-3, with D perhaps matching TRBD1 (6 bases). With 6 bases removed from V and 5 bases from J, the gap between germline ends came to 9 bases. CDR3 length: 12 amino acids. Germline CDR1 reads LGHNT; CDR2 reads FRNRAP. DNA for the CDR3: TGTGCTAGTGGGGGGGCCGGAGATACGCAGTATTTT. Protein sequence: CASGGAGDTQYF.

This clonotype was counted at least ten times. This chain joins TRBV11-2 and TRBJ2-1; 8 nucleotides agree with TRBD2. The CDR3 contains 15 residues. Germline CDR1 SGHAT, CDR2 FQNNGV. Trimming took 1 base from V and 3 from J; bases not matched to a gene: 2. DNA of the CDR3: TGTGCCAGCAGCTTAGTAGCGGGACTCTACAATGAGCAGTTCTTC. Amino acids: CASSLVAGLYNEQFF.

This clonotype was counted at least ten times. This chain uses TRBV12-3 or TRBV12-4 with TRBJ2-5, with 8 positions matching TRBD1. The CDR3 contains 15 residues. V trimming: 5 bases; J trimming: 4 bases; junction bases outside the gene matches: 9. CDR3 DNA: TGTGCCAGCAGTCCGACAGGGGCCGGAGGAGAGACCCAGTACTTC. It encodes CASSPTGAGGETQYF.

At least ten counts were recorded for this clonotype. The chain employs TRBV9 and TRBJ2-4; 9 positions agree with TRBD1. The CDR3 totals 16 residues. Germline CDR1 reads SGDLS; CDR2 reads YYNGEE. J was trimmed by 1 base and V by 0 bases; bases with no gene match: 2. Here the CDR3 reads CASSVGGQGAKNIQYF. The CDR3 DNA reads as TGTGCCAGCAGCGTAGGCGGACAGGGGGCCAAAAACATTCAGTACTTC.

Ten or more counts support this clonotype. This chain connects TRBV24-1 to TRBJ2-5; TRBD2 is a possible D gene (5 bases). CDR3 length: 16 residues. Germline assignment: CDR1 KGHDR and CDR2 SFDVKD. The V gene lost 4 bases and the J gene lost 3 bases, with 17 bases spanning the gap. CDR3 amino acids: CATSDPRRPGKETQYF. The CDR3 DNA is TGTGCCACCAGTGACCCCAGGAGGCCAGGAAAAGAGACCCAGTACTTC.

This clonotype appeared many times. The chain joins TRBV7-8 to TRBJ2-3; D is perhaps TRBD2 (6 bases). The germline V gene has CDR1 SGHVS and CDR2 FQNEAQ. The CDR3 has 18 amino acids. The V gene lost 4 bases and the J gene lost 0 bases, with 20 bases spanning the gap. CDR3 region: CASSSGDSVLPSTDTQYF. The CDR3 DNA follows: TGTGCCAGCAGCTCGGGGGATTCAGTCTTACCTAGCACAGATACGCAGTATTTT. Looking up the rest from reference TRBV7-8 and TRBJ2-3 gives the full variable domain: GAGVSQSPRYKVAKRGQDVALRCDPISGHVSLFWYQQALGQGPEFLTYFQNEAQLDKSGLPSDRFFAERPEGSVSTLKIQRTQQEDSAVYLCASSSGDSVLPSTDTQYFGPGTRLTVL.

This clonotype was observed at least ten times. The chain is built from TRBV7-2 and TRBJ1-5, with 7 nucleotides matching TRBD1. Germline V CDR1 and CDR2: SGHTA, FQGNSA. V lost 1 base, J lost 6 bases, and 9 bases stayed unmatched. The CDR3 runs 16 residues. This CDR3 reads CASSLGSSGGSQPQHF. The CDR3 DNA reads TGTGCCAGCAGCTTAGGGAGCTCAGGGGGAAGTCAGCCCCAGCATTTT.

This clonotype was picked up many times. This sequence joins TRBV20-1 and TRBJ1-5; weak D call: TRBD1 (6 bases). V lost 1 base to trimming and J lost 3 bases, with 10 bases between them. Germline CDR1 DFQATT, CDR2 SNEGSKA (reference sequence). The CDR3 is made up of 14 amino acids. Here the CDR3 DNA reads TGCAGTGCTAGAGCAGGGGTTAACAATCAGCCCCAGCATTTT. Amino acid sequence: CSARAGVNNQPQHF.

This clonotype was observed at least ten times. Here the CDR3 DNA reads TGTGCCAGCAGTCGTCCAACTATGGCGAATCAGCCCCAGCATTTT. This translates into CASSRPTMANQPQHF. The J gene is TRBJ1-5, the V gene TRBV12-3 or TRBV12-4; D gene uncertain. The CDR3 runs 15 residues. The V and J ends lost 5 bases and 4 bases respectively, with 15 bases between them.

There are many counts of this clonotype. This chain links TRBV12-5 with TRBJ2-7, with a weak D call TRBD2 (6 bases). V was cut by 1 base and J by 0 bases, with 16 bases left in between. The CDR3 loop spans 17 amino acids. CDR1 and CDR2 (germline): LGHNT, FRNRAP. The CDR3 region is CASGLAPRRGSSYEQYF. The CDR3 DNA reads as TGTGCTAGTGGTTTGGCGCCGAGGCGGGGTAGCTCCTACGAGCAGTACTTC.

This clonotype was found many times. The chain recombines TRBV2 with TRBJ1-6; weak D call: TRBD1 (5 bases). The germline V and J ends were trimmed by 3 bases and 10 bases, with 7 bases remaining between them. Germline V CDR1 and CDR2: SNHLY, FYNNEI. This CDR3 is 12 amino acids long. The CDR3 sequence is CASSDGGSPLHF. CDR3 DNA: TGTGCCAGCAGTGATGGGGGATCACCCCTCCACTTT.

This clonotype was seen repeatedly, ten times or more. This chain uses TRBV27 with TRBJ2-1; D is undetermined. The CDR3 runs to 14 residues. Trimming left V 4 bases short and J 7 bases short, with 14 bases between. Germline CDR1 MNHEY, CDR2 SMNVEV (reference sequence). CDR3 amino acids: CASSSPWYANEQFF. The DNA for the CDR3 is TGTGCCAGCAGTTCTCCGTGGTACGCGAATGAGCAGTTCTTC.

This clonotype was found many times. CDR3 amino acids: CASKGTYNSPLHF. The CDR3 coding sequence is TGTGCCAGCAAAGGGACCTATAATTCACCCCTCCACTTT. The chain recombines TRBV27 with TRBJ1-6; D gene unclear. CDR1 and CDR2 (germline): MNHEY, SMNVEV (reference sequence). The CDR3 consists of 13 residues. The germline V and J ends were trimmed by 7 bases and 2 bases, with 6 bases remaining between them.

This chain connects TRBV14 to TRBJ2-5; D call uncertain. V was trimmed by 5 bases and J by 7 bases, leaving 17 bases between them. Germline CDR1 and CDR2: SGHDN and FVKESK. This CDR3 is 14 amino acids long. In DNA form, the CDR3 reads TGTGCCAGCAGCGCGGCCTGGATTGACGGGACCCAGTACTTC. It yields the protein CASSAAWIDGTQYF.

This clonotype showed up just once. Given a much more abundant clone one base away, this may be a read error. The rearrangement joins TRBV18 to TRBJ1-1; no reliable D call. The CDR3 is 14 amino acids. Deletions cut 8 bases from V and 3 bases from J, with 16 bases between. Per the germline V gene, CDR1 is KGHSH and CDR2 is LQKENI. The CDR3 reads CASPPGPLDTEAFF. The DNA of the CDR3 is TGTGCCAGCCCCCCCGGTCCTCTGGACACTGAAGCTTTCTTT.

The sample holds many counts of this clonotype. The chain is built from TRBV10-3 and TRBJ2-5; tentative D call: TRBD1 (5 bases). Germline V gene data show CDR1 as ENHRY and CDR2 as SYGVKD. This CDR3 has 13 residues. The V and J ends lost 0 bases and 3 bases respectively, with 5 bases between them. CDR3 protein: CAISESDKETQYF. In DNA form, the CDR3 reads TGTGCCATCAGTGAGTCGGACAAAGAGACCCAGTACTTC.

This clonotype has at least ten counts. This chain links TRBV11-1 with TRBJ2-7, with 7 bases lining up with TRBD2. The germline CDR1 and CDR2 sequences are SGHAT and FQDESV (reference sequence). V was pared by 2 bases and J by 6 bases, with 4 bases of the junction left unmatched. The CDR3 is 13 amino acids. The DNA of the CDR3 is TGTGCCAGCAGCTTATGGGGAGGGACCGAGCAGTACTTC. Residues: CASSLWGGTEQYF.

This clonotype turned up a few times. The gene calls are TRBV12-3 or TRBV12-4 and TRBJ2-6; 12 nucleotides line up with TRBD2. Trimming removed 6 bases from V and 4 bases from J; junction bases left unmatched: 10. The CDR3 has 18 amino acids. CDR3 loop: CASSKTSGRPRGANVLTF. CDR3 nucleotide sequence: TGTGCCAGCAGCAAGACTAGCGGGAGACCGAGAGGGGCCAACGTCCTGACTTTC.

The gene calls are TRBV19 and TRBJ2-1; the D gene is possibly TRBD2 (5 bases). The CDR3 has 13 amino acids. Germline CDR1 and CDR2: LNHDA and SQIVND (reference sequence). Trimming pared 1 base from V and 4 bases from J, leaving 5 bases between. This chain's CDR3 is CASSIGGYNEQFF. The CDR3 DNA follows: TGTGCCAGTAGTATAGGCGGGTACAATGAGCAGTTCTTC.

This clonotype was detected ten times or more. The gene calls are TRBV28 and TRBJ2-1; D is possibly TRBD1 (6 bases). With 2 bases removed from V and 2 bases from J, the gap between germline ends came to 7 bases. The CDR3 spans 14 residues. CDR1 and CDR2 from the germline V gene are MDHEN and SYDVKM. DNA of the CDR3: TGTGCCAGCAGTTTAACAGGGACCTACAATGAGCAGTTCTTC. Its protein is CASSLTGTYNEQFF.

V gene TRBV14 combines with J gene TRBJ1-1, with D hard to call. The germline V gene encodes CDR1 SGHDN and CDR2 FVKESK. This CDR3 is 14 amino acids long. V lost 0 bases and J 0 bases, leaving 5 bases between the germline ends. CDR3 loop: CASSQDSMNTEAFF. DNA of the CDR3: TGTGCCAGCAGCCAAGATTCCATGAACACTGAAGCTTTCTTT.

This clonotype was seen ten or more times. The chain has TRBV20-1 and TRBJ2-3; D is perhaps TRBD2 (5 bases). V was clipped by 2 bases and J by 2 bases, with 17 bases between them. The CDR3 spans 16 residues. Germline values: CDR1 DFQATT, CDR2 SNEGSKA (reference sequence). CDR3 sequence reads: CSARPPSGKITDTQYF. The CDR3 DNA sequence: TGCAGTGCTAGACCCCCCTCGGGAAAGATCACAGATACGCAGTATTTT.

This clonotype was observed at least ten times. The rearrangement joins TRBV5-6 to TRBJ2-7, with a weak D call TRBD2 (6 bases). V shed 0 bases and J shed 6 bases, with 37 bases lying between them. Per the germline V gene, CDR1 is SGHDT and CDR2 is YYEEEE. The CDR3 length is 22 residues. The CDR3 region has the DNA TGTGCCAGCAGCTTGGTATTTTCTTGGAGGGCGCCTGCTGACTCTGCGGCGGGCGAGCAGTACTTC. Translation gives CASSLVFSWRAPADSAAGEQYF.

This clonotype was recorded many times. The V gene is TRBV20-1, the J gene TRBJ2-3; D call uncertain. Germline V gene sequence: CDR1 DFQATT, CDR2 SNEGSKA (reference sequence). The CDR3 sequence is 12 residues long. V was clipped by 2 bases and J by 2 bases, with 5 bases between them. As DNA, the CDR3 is TGCAGTGCTAGAAGGCTCACAGATACGCAGTATTTT. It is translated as CSARRLTDTQYF.

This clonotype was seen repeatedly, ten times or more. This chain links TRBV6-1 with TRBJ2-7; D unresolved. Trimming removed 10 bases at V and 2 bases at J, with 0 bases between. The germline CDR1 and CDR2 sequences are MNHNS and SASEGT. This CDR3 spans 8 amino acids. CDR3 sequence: CATYEQYF. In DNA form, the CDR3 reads TGTGCCACCTACGAGCAGTACTTC.

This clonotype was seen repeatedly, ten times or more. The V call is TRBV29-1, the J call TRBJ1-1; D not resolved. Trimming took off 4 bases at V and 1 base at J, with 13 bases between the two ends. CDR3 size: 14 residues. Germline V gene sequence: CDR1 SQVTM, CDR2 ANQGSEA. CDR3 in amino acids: CSVGVVGRNTEAFF. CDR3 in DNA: TGCAGCGTTGGAGTGGTAGGGCGGAACACTGAAGCTTTCTTT.